The clone carrying this TCR beta chain was counted only a few times. The sample originates from a study of T cells after yellow fever vaccination. In TCRdb, the 5' RACE reads were re-called with MiXCR into one record per CDR3 protein. The sample holds some 260,000 distinct CDR3 sequences, about 5.2% seen once. The sample in question was CD4+ T cells sorted from PBMCs, obtained on the day of the yellow fever booster vaccination. This TCR derives from a man aged 18 to 35 who received the YFV17D yellow fever vaccine.

The CDR3 region is CASSQSGYSSGGTDTQYF. The CDR3 DNA reads TGCGCCAGCAGCCAATCGGGATATTCTAGCGGGGGAACAGATACGCAGTATTTT. This sequence joins TRBV4-3 and TRBJ2-3; 10 nucleotides align to TRBD2. With 2 bases clipped from V and 3 bases from J, the junction kept 11 bases outside the gene matches. Germline V CDR1 and CDR2: LGHNA, YSLEER. The CDR3 has 18 amino acids.